The present T cell receptor beta chain was sequenced within a study of blood T cell repertoires in COVID-19. Study details: Samples taken during acute and convalescent COVID-19 were collected in the United States, Italy and Spain. PBMCs, B-cell-depleted T cells, or T cells provided the cDNA or gDNA that made up the material.

How the authors handled the data: Estimation of nucleated cell counts relied on the amplification of reference gene primers. Measured with immunoSEQ multiplex PCR; TCRdb has only the in-frame clones, and not every one. V and J calls and clone size follow that table, whereas D and trimming were derived from the DNA. The sample yields about 110,000 clones, 80% seen once. The germline V and J ends were trimmed by 7 bases and 5 bases, with 11 bases remaining between them. The CDR3 spans 12 residues. The chain links TRBV12-3 or TRBV12-4 to TRBJ2-5, with a tentative D call TRBD2 (5 bases). The sample consisted of peripheral blood. The source is a human donor in a cohort sampled during active or convalescent COVID-19. CDR3: CASTKREETQYF. DNA for the CDR3: TGTGCCAGCACCAAAAGGGAGGAGACCCAGTACTTC.